Below, 14 T cell receptor beta chains from the same sample are listed, as sequenced in a study of beta chain features in type 1 diabetes. Broader study findings: All four CD4+ subsets from Type 1 diabetes patients carried moderately but significantly shorter TCRB CDR3s.

Since all of the isolated RNA was reverse transcribed, expressed TCRB transcripts were what got sequenced. Assay used: immunoSEQ multiplex PCR; TCRdb lists only in-frame clones, some missing. The repertoire holds around 180,000 clones, with 7.8% as singletons. These receptors have no identified antigens. Source material: central memory CD4+ T cells from blood. Source of these receptors: a woman in her thirties or forties with type 1 diabetes.

CDR3 nucleotides: TGTGCCATCAGTGTAGCGGGAGGAGTAAATGAGCAGTTCTTC. Translated, it gives CAISVAGGVNEQFF. The chain carries TRBV10-3 and TRBJ2-1, with 10 positions matching TRBD2. The CDR3 totals 14 residues. CDR1 is ENHRY and CDR2 is SYGVKD in the germline V gene. The J segment lost 7 bases and the V segment lost 4 bases, leaving 4 bases of the junction unmatched.

In its sample, this clone was seen a few times. CDR3 bases: TGTGCCAGCAGCGTAGAGAGACAGAACACTGAAGCTTTCTTT. This translates into CASSVERQNTEAFF. This sequence joins TRBV9 and TRBJ1-1; D is ambiguous. In germline, CDR1 is SGDLS, CDR2 YYNGEE. Trimming cost V 0 bases and J 1 base, with 7 bases left between them. CDR3 length equals 14 residues.

About this clone: Other DNA sequences in this sample translate to the same CDR3. V is TRBV11-2 and J is TRBJ2-7, with no clear D. Per germline, CDR1 SGHAT and CDR2 FQNNGV. V lost 5 bases to trimming and J lost 7 bases, with 9 bases between them. The CDR3 contains 11 residues. CDR3 sequence: CASSPLSEQYF. CDR3 DNA sequence: TGTGCCAGCAGCCCCCTGAGTGAGCAGTACTTC.

V gene TRBV4-2 combines with J gene TRBJ2-5; weak D call: TRBD2 (5 bases). The CDR3 runs 14 residues. With 4 bases removed from V and 2 bases from J, the gap between germline ends came to 11 bases. In germline, CDR1 is LGHNA, CDR2 YNFKEQ. CDR3: CASSRGGLQETQYF. The CDR3 DNA reads as TGTGCCAGCAGCCGAGGAGGCCTTCAAGAGACCCAGTACTTC.

This clone was detected many times. This rearrangement joins TRBV6-6 to TRBJ1-5; no definite D call. CDR3 length equals 14 residues. Trimming took 0 bases from V and 5 from J, leaving 8 bases between them. CDR1 is MNHNY, CDR2 SVGAGI, per germline (reference sequence). The CDR3 nucleotides read TGTGCCAGCAGTTACTCGGGGAGCGATCAGCCCCAGCATTTT. Its protein product is CASSYSGSDQPQHF.

This chain links TRBV7-3 with TRBJ2-3; D perhaps matches TRBD2 (8 bases). Germline CDR1 and CDR2: SGHTA and FQGTGA. V lost 5 bases to trimming and J lost 6 bases, with 24 bases between them. CDR3 length equals 17 residues. CDR3 in amino acids: CASSPSRGGTVKDTQYF. CDR3 nucleotide sequence: TGTGCCAGCAGCCCATCCCGGGGGGGGACAGTCAAGGATACGCAGTATTTT.

The rearrangement uses TRBV4-1 and TRBJ1-5; D gene uncertain. The CDR3 covers 13 residues. V lost 2 bases, J lost 5 bases, and 7 bases lay in between. CDR1 and CDR2 from the germline V gene are MGHRA and YSYEKL. DNA of the CDR3: TGCGCCAGCAGCCAATCCCTCTATCAGCCCCAGCATTTT. The encoded protein is CASSQSLYQPQHF.

J is TRBJ2-3 and V is TRBV5-1, with 10 bases aligning to TRBD2. The CDR3 loop spans 17 amino acids. The junction had 10 bases not matched to a gene; V was cut back by 2 bases and J by 4 bases. The germline V gene has CDR1 SGHRS and CDR2 YFSETQ. This chain's CDR3 is CASSFRASGRPSDTQYF. CDR3 DNA: TGCGCCAGCAGCTTTAGGGCTAGCGGGAGACCCTCAGATACGCAGTATTTT.

This clone has a handful of counts. The V and J genes are TRBV7-9 and TRBJ2-2; 8 positions agree with TRBD1. The CDR3 is 14 residues long. CDR1 and CDR2 from the germline V gene are SEHNR and FQNEAQ (reference sequence). Written as DNA, the CDR3 is TGTGTCTCGACAGGGGCCGCGAACACCGGGGAGCTGTTTTTT. It translates to CVSTGAANTGELFF.

J is TRBJ2-3 and V is TRBV19; the D is unclear. From germline, CDR1 is LNHDA and CDR2 SQIVND (reference sequence). V gave up 3 bases and J gave up 6 bases, with 10 bases separating them. The CDR3 is 13 amino acids. The CDR3 spells CASSIQAGDTQYF. The CDR3 DNA sequence: TGTGCCAGTAGTATCCAGGCTGGCGATACGCAGTATTTT.

There are a few counts of this clone. This chain links TRBV18 with TRBJ1-5; TRBD1 agrees at 8 bases. The CDR3 runs 15 residues. V trimming: 3 bases; J trimming: 7 bases; junction bases outside the gene matches: 8. Germline-derived CDR1 and CDR2 are KGHSH and LQKENI. CDR3 sequence (DNA): TGTGCCAGCTCACCTGACCAGGGGGCACGGCAGCCCCAGCATTTT. Translating it yields CASSPDQGARQPQHF.

This CDR3 reads CASSVEQGANNEQFF. CDR3 nucleotides: TGTGCCAGCAGTGTTGAACAGGGGGCAAACAATGAGCAGTTCTTC. The rearrangement links TRBV6-4 to TRBJ2-1, with TRBD1 matching over 9 bases. V gave up 4 bases and J gave up 5 bases; unmatched junction bases: 6. The CDR3 runs to 15 residues. Germline V gene lookup returns CDR1 MRHNA and CDR2 SNTAGT.

This clone has only a few counts. The identical CDR3 is also encoded by other nucleotide sequences in the sample. The chain has TRBV4-1 and TRBJ2-7; 9 nucleotides match TRBD1. Trimming at V came to 5 bases and at J to 5 bases, leaving 4 bases not matched to a gene. This CDR3 region has 13 residues. Germline assignment: CDR1 MGHRA and CDR2 YSYEKL. CDR3 protein: CASSTRTGDEQYF. CDR3 DNA sequence: TGCGCCAGCAGCACCCGGACAGGGGACGAGCAGTACTTC.

CDR3 nucleotide sequence: TGCGCCAGCAGCTTGACACCGGGGGGGGCCAGAGATGAGCAGTTCTTC. This sequence encodes CASSLTPGGARDEQFF. The rearrangement links TRBV5-1 to TRBJ2-1; 8 nucleotides align to TRBD2. The CDR3 runs 16 residues. The junction had 11 bases not matched to a gene; V was cut back by 1 base and J by 8 bases. In germline, CDR1 is SGHRS, CDR2 YFSETQ. Using reference TRBV5-1 and TRBJ2-1 for the parts outside the CDR3, the full variable domain is KAGVTQTPRYLIKTRGQQVTLSCSPISGHRSVSWYQQTPGQGLQFLFEYFSETQRNKGNFPGRFSGRQFSNSRSEMNVSTLELGDSALYLCASSLTPGGARDEQFFGPGTRLTVL.